Presented here are 31 T cell receptor beta chains from one specimen sequenced in a study of blood T cells in healthy people across ages. Together with a sample-barcoded 5' primer, a J-beta primer mix was included in a second PCR lasting about 6 to 11 cycles. TCRdb passed the 5' RACE reads through MiXCR, listing each CDR3 protein once. The table includes hundreds of thousands of distinct CDR3 sequences, around 49% detected once. The sequenced sample consisted of blood. These receptors were obtained from a woman aged 55-75 years in good health.

Only a few counts were recorded for this clonotype. The J gene is TRBJ2-7, the V gene TRBV20-1, with D hard to call. Trimming took off 5 bases at V and 7 bases at J, with 18 bases between the two ends. Looked up from germline, CDR1 is DFQATT and CDR2 is SNEGSKA (reference sequence). CDR3 length: 13 residues. The chain's CDR3 is CSALRIGLGEQYF. The CDR3 DNA sequence: TGCAGTGCTCTCCGGATAGGTTTGGGTGAGCAGTACTTC.

The chain couples TRBV11-2 to TRBJ2-3, with a weak D call TRBD2 (5 bases). V shed 6 bases and J shed 13 bases, with 20 bases lying between them. CDR1 is SGHAT and CDR2 is FQNNGV in the germline V gene. The CDR3 spans 13 residues. CDR3 residues: CASRNLLGLLKYF. The CDR3 DNA is TGTGCCAGCAGAAACCTCCTTGGACTCCTTAAGTATTTT.

The table lists this clonotype with a few counts. The chain employs TRBV4-3 and TRBJ2-3; perhaps TRBD1 as D (6 bases). The CDR3 contains 15 residues. CDR1 is LGHNA and CDR2 is YSLEER in the germline V gene. V lost 1 base and J 2 bases, leaving 10 bases between the germline ends. CDR3 nucleotide sequence: TGCGCCAGCAGCCAAGGACAGGTACCCACAGATACGCAGTATTTT. Translating it yields CASSQGQVPTDTQYF.

V is TRBV9 and J is TRBJ2-1; D remains unclear. Germline-derived CDR1 and CDR2 are SGDLS and YYNGEE. This CDR3 contains 15 residues. V was trimmed by 0 bases and J by 0 bases, leaving 7 bases between them. CDR3 sequence reads: CASSVGPSSYNEQFF. The CDR3, as DNA: TGTGCCAGCAGCGTAGGACCAAGCTCCTACAATGAGCAGTTCTTC.

Points on this clonotype: The junction differs from germline at one of its ends, possibly a read error. This chain joins TRBV7-2 and TRBJ2-5; 10 bases are a match to TRBD1. Gene TRBJ2-7 matches the end of the DNA better, so the J call may be wrong. Germline V CDR1 and CDR2: SGHTA, FQGNSA. CDR3 length: 13 residues. The CDR3: CANSGQGDYEQYF. The DNA of the CDR3 is TGTGCCAACAGCGGACAGGGGGACTACGAGCAGTACTTC.

Worth noting for this clonotype: This sequence may be a read error, since a much larger clone differs from it by one base. This chain uses TRBV3-1 with TRBJ2-1; 9 bases align to TRBD1. V shed 5 bases and J 2 bases; nucleotides not matched to a gene: 7. In germline, CDR1 is LGHDT, CDR2 YNNKEL (reference sequence). The CDR3 totals 16 residues. The CDR3 DNA is TGTGCCAGCAGCTCCCGGACAGGGGAACCCTACAATGAGCAGTTCTTC. Its protein product is CASSSRTGEPYNEQFF.

This clonotype was recorded at least ten times. This rearrangement joins TRBV7-2 to TRBJ1-2; 10 nucleotides agree with TRBD1. CDR1 is SGHTA, CDR2 FQGNSA, per germline. After removal of 5 bases from V and 7 bases from J, the junction contained 7 bases not matched to a gene. There are 14 residues in the CDR3. The CDR3 here is CASSPRQGAFGYTF. CDR3 nucleotide sequence: TGTGCCAGCAGCCCGCGACAGGGGGCCTTTGGCTACACCTTC.

The genes are TRBV20-1 and TRBJ2-1; the D gene is possibly TRBD2 (6 bases). The CDR3 is 14 residues long. The germline V and J ends were trimmed by 4 bases and 4 bases, with 14 bases remaining between them. CDR1 is DFQATT and CDR2 is SNEGSKA in the germline V gene (reference sequence). In DNA form, the CDR3 reads TGCAGTGCTATAAGCGGACTACGTTACAATGAGCAGTTCTTC. It encodes CSAISGLRYNEQFF.

The V call is TRBV29-1, the J call TRBJ2-1, with 10 bases matching TRBD1. CDR1 SQVTM and CDR2 ANQGSEA come from the germline V gene. The CDR3 spans 12 residues. Trimming took 3 bases from V and 9 from J; bases not matched to a gene: 2. CDR3 sequence reads: CSVDGTGAEQFF. The CDR3 DNA reads as TGCAGCGTTGACGGGACAGGGGCTGAGCAGTTCTTC.

This rearrangement joins TRBV28 to TRBJ1-2; D possibly corresponds to TRBD1 (5 bases). The V gene's germline CDR1 is MDHEN and CDR2 SYDVKM. CDR3 length: 12 residues. V was trimmed by 11 bases and J by 3 bases, leaving 13 bases between them. CDR3 bases: TGTGCCTGGGGCCGACAAGACTATGGCTACACCTTC. Protein: CAWGRQDYGYTF.

This chain uses TRBV7-2 with TRBJ2-1, with D possibly being TRBD1 (6 bases). CDR1 and CDR2 (germline): SGHTA, FQGNSA. V was trimmed by 2 bases and J by 0 bases, leaving 11 bases between them. The CDR3 is 16 residues long. CDR3 nucleotide sequence: TGTGCCAGCAGCTTAAGGGGGAAAAGCTCCTACAATGAGCAGTTCTTC. Encoded protein: CASSLRGKSSYNEQFF.

This clonotype was observed a handful of times. V usage is TRBV20-1 and J usage is TRBJ2-1; 11 bases agree with TRBD2. V lost 5 bases, J lost 7 bases, and 7 bases stayed unmatched. The CDR3 is 14 residues long. Germline CDR1 and CDR2: DFQATT and SNEGSKA (reference sequence). Here the CDR3 reads CSARLAGGRNEQFF. Here the CDR3 DNA reads TGCAGTGCTCGGCTAGCGGGAGGTAGGAATGAGCAGTTCTTC.

V and J are TRBV28 and TRBJ2-2; D unresolved. Germline lookup yields CDR1 MDHEN and CDR2 SYDVKM. V was cut by 3 bases and J by 9 bases, with 5 bases left in between. The CDR3 spans 11 residues. The CDR3 coding sequence is TGTGCCAGCAGTTTTGGCCGGGAGCTGTTTTTT. The encoded protein is CASSFGRELFF.

The chain uses TRBV2 and TRBJ2-7, with D possibly matching TRBD1 (5 bases). Deletions cut 6 bases from V and 3 bases from J, with 18 bases between. The V gene's germline CDR1 is SNHLY and CDR2 FYNNEI. CDR3 size: 15 residues. Here the CDR3 DNA reads TGTGCCAGCAGCGCATGGAGACAGATGGGCTACGAGCAGTACTTC. This codes for CASSAWRQMGYEQYF.

Of note for this clonotype: An end of the junction differs from the germline gene, which may be a read error. The chain carries TRBV6-2 or TRBV6-3 and TRBJ2-1, with 8 bases aligning to TRBD1. There are 16 residues in the CDR3. Per germline, CDR1 MNHEY and CDR2 SVGEGT. DNA of the CDR3: TGTGCCAGCGGTTACCCCGGACAGGGAACCTACAATGAGCAGTTCTTC. Its translation: CASGYPGQGTYNEQFF.

This chain uses TRBV7-9 with TRBJ1-5, with a weak D call TRBD1 (5 bases). The CDR3 is 15 residues long. Germline CDR1 SEHNR, CDR2 FQNEAQ (reference sequence). V was cut by 4 bases and J by 0 bases, with 10 bases left in between. CDR3 loop: CASSSLTDSNQPQHF. CDR3 coding DNA: TGTGCCAGCAGCTCCTTGACAGATAGCAATCAGCCCCAGCATTTT.

V gene TRBV12-3 or TRBV12-4 combines with J gene TRBJ1-2, with D uncertain. Trimming left V 0 bases short and J 7 bases short, with 15 bases between. This CDR3 is built from 15 residues. The CDR3 spells CASSLAMVTEVGYTF. Here the CDR3 DNA reads TGTGCCAGCAGTTTAGCGATGGTAACAGAAGTTGGCTACACCTTC.

The gene calls are TRBV24-1 and TRBJ1-2; D is unresolved. The V and J ends lost 3 bases and 3 bases respectively, with 7 bases between them. The CDR3 is 13 amino acids. In germline, CDR1 is KGHDR, CDR2 SFDVKD. For the CDR3, the DNA is TGTGCCACCAGTGATGGGCGGGACTATGGCTACACCTTC. It is translated as CATSDGRDYGYTF.

Concerning this clonotype: Possible read error: a much larger clone is one base away. The chain joins TRBV27 to TRBJ2-7; D ambiguous. CDR1 is MNHEY, CDR2 SMNVEV, per germline (reference sequence). This CDR3 spans 13 amino acids. V was pared by 1 base and J by 0 bases, with 4 bases between. As DNA, the CDR3 is TGTGCCAGCAGTTTATTGATCTCCTACGAGCAGTACTTC. This gives the protein CASSLLISYEQYF.

The rearrangement joins TRBV7-2 to TRBJ1-1, with D possibly being TRBD1 (5 bases). From germline, CDR1 is SGHTA and CDR2 FQGNSA. The CDR3 is 15 residues long. Trimming removed 8 bases from V and 5 bases from J, with 21 bases in between. The CDR3 loop reads CASSKVGGVATEAFF. CDR3 bases: TGTGCCAGCTCCAAGGTCGGGGGGGTCGCGACTGAAGCTTTCTTT.

The chain joins TRBV20-1 to TRBJ1-6, with D uncertain. Germline V lookup: CDR1 DFQATT, CDR2 SNEGSKA (reference sequence). The CDR3 spans 15 residues. V shed 6 bases and J shed 1 base, with 13 bases lying between them. CDR3 DNA: TGCAGTGCCCCAGCGGGTAGTTCCTATAATTCACCCCTCCACTTT. It specifies CSAPAGSSYNSPLHF.

J is TRBJ2-7 and V is TRBV7-2; D is unclear. This CDR3 region has 15 residues. V was cut by 1 base and J by 0 bases, with 10 bases left in between. Germline V CDR1 and CDR2: SGHTA, FQGNSA. The CDR3, as DNA: TGTGCCAGCAGCTTAGGTGAGCAGAGCTCCTACGAGCAGTACTTC. Translating gives CASSLGEQSSYEQYF.

This clonotype occurred a few times. This chain joins TRBV7-2 and TRBJ1-2; D is uncertain. CDR1 is SGHTA, CDR2 FQGNSA, per germline. Trimming cost V 4 bases and J 7 bases, with 7 bases left between them. This CDR3 region has 11 residues. CDR3: CASSSWAGYTF. In DNA, the CDR3 is TGTGCCAGCAGCTCCTGGGCTGGCTACACCTTC.

This chain joins TRBV5-1 and TRBJ2-1; maybe TRBD1 (6 bases). Trimming shortened V by 3 bases and J by 9 bases, and 19 bases separated the two germline ends. This CDR3 is 15 amino acids long. Looked up from germline, CDR1 is SGHRS and CDR2 is YFSETQ. The chain's CDR3 is CASSWHRASGVEQFF. The DNA for the CDR3 is TGCGCCAGCAGCTGGCACAGAGCCTCAGGGGTTGAGCAGTTCTTC.

This clonotype was counted only a few times. This may be a read error: a much more frequent sequence differs by one nucleotide. The V call is TRBV29-1, the J call TRBJ2-7, with D maybe TRBD2 (6 bases). The CDR3 totals 12 residues. With 8 bases removed from V and 7 bases from J, the gap between germline ends came to 18 bases. Germline lookup yields CDR1 SQVTM and CDR2 ANQGSEA. CDR3 sequence reads: CSLSSGRNEQYF. As DNA, the CDR3 is TGCAGCTTATCAAGCGGGCGCAATGAGCAGTACTTC.

DNA for the CDR3: TGTGCCAGCACCGGAAGACAGGGGAGTGAGCAGTTCTTC. As protein: CASTGRQGSEQFF. This chain joins TRBV2 and TRBJ2-1; 8 nucleotides line up with TRBD1. Trimming at V came to 7 bases and at J to 9 bases, leaving 8 bases not matched to a gene. Looked up from germline, CDR1 is SNHLY and CDR2 is FYNNEI. The CDR3 covers 13 residues.

The V gene is TRBV30, the J gene TRBJ2-5; TRBD2 might be the D (6 bases). Germline CDR1 is GTSNPN and CDR2 is SVGIG (reference sequence). The CDR3 has 13 residues. Trimming stripped 5 bases from V and 11 bases from J, with 21 bases between. The DNA for the CDR3 is TGTGCCTGGTCCCTGGGGGGAGACAGTGAGCAGTACTTC. Translating gives CAWSLGGDSEQYF.

The chain uses TRBV2 and TRBJ1-4; 7 bases are a match to TRBD1. Trimming cost V 6 bases and J 7 bases; bases outside gene matches: 11. The germline V gene encodes CDR1 SNHLY and CDR2 FYNNEI. The CDR3 loop spans 15 amino acids. The CDR3 protein is CASRQMGDSGEKLFF. CDR3 DNA: TGTGCCAGCAGACAAATGGGGGACAGCGGTGAAAAACTGTTTTTT. Full variable domain (missing parts from reference TRBV2 and TRBJ1-4): EPEVTQTPSHQVTQMGQEVILRCVPISNHLYFYWYRQILGQKVEFLVSFYNNEISEKSEIFDDQFSVERPDGSNFTLKIRSTKLEDSAMYFCASRQMGDSGEKLFFGSGTQLSVL.

This clonotype was seen a single time. The chain has TRBV10-3 and TRBJ2-5; 7 bases are shared with TRBD2. Germline V gives CDR1 ENHRY, CDR2 SYGVKD. The CDR3 totals 17 residues. V gave up 7 bases and J gave up 11 bases; unmatched junction bases: 25. CDR3 DNA sequence: TGTGCCATCAATTCCGTTGCCGCGGGAGTTGTAGACAATGAGCAGTACTTC. As protein: CAINSVAAGVVDNEQYF.

This clonotype was counted many times. This chain uses TRBV20-1 with TRBJ2-3; the D is unclear. This CDR3 is built from 12 residues. Trimming took 5 bases from V and 0 from J, leaving 6 bases between them. In germline, CDR1 is DFQATT, CDR2 SNEGSKA (reference sequence). The CDR3 loop is CSAPKSTDTQYF. CDR3 sequence (DNA): TGCAGTGCTCCAAAAAGCACAGATACGCAGTATTTT.

The genes are TRBV29-1 and TRBJ2-1, with TRBD1 matching over 7 bases. Unmatched junction bases numbered 7, after V lost 2 bases and J lost 0 bases. CDR1 is SQVTM and CDR2 is ANQGSEA in the germline V gene. CDR3 length equals 16 residues. CDR3 loop: CSVESDRASSYNEQFF. The CDR3 DNA sequence: TGCAGCGTTGAAAGCGACAGGGCCAGCTCCTACAATGAGCAGTTCTTC.